This T cell receptor beta chain was captured in a study of metastatic and nonmetastatic thyroid tumors. Study at large: Repertoires of blood and of tissue (tumor or nodule) from malignant and benign thyroid patients were compared.

MiXCR reprocessed the PCR reads for TCRdb. The sample has some 8,000 clones; 31% are singletons. Before thyroid surgery, none of the patients had received any treatment. Trimming at V came to 2 bases and at J to 4 bases, leaving 9 bases not matched to a gene. The germline gives CDR1 LGHNA, CDR2 YNFKEQ. The CDR3 length is 16 residues. Input material: tumor tissue. The chain couples TRBV4-2 to TRBJ2-3; 7 nucleotides match TRBD2. This sequence was found in a female donor with papillary thyroid cancer or a benign thyroid nodule (not recorded which). Some clones in this sample may be carry-over from other donors' samples. The CDR3 sequence: CASSQPSPGGSDTQYF. CDR3 DNA: TGTGCCAGCAGCCAACCCTCTCCGGGAGGCTCAGATACGCAGTATTTT.